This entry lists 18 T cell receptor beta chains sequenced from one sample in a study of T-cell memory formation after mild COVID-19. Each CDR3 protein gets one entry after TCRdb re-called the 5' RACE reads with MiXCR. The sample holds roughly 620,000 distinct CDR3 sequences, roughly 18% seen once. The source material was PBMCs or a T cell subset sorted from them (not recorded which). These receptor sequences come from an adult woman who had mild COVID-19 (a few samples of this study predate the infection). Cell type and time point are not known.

The chain's CDR3 is CSAGTSGVDEQYF. CDR3 sequence (DNA): TGCAGCGCTGGGACTAGCGGCGTCGACGAGCAGTACTTC. V is TRBV29-1 and J is TRBJ2-7; 11 bases are shared with TRBD2. This CDR3 has 13 residues. V shed 7 bases and J 5 bases; nucleotides not matched to a gene: 7. Germline CDR1 SQVTM, CDR2 ANQGSEA.

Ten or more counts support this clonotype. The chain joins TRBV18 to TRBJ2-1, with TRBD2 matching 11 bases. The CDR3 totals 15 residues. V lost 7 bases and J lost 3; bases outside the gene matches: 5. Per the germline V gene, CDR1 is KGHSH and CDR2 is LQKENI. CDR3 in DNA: TGTGCCAGCTTCTCCGGGACTAGCGGCTACAATGAGCAGTTCTTC. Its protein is CASFSGTSGYNEQFF.

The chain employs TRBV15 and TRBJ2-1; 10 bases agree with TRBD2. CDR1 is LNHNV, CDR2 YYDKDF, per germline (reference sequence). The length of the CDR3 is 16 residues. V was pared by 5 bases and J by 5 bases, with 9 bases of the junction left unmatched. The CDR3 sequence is CATSSTRLAGDNEQFF. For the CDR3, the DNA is TGTGCCACCAGCTCCACCCGGCTAGCGGGAGACAATGAGCAGTTCTTC.

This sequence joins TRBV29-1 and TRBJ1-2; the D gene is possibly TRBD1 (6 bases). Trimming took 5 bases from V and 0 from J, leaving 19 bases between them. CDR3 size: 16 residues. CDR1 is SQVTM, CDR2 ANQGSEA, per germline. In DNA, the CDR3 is TGCAGCGTTCTACGGGACAATCGACTCACTAACTATGGCTACACCTTC. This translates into CSVLRDNRLTNYGYTF.

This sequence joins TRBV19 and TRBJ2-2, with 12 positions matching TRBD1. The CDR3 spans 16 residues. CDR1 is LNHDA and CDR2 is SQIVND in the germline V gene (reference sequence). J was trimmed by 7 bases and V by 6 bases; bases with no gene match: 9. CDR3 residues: CASRSGTGGWNGELFF. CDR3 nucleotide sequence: TGTGCCAGTAGATCGGGGACAGGGGGCTGGAACGGGGAGCTGTTTTTT.

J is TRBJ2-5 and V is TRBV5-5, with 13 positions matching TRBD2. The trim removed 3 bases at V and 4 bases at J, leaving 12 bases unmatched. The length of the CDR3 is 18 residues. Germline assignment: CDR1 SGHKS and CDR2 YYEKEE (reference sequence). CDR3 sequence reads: CASSYGLAGDGGRETQYF. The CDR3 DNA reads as TGTGCCAGCAGCTATGGACTAGCGGGGGATGGGGGGAGAGAGACCCAGTACTTC.

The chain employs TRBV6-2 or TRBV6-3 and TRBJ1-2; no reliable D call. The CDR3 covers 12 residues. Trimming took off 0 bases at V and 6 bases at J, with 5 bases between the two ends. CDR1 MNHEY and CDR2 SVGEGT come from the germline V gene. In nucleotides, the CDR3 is TGTGCCAGCAGTTACTCGGAGCATGGCTACACCTTC. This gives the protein CASSYSEHGYTF.

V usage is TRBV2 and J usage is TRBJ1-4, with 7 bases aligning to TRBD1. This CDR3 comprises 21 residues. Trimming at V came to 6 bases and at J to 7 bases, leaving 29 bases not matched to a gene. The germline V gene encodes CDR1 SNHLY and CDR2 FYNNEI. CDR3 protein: CASSPSTLENRGRLGGEKLFF. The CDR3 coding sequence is TGTGCCAGCAGCCCCAGCACCCTTGAGAACAGGGGTAGGTTGGGTGGTGAAAAACTGTTTTTT.

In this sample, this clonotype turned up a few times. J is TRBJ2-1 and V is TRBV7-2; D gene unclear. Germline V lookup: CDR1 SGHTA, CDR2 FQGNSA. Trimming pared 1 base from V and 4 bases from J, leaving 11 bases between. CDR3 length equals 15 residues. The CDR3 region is CASSLGAATYNEQFF. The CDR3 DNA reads TGTGCCAGCAGCTTAGGGGCAGCGACTTACAATGAGCAGTTCTTC.

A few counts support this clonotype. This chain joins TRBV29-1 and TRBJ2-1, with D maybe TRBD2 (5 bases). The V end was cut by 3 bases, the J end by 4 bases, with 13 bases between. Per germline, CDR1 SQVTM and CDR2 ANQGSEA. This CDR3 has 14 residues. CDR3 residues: CSVETLVLYNEQFF. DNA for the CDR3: TGCAGCGTTGAGACACTAGTTCTTTACAATGAGCAGTTCTTC.

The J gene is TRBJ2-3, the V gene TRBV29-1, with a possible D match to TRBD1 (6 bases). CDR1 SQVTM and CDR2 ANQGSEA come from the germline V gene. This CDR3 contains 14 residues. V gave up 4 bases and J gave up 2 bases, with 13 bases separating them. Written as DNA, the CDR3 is TGCAGCGTTGTAGGACAGAGATCCACAGATACGCAGTATTTT. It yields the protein CSVVGQRSTDTQYF.

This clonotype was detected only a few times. The CDR3 region is CASSLIPGGFSGANVLTF. The CDR3 DNA reads as TGTGCCAGCAGCTTAATCCCTGGGGGGTTCTCTGGGGCCAACGTCCTGACTTTC. The J gene is TRBJ2-6, the V gene TRBV7-3, with a tentative D call TRBD2 (6 bases). The CDR3 is 18 residues long. V lost 1 base and J 0 bases, leaving 13 bases between the germline ends. Per germline, CDR1 SGHTA and CDR2 FQGTGA.

The CDR3 reads CASSRDRLAKNIQYF. The CDR3 nucleotides read TGTGCCAGCAGTAGGGACAGGCTAGCCAAAAACATTCAGTACTTC. The chain is built from TRBV12-3 or TRBV12-4 and TRBJ2-4; 8 positions agree with TRBD1. With V trimmed by 5 bases and J by 0 bases, 3 bases remained unmatched. The CDR3 length is 15 residues.

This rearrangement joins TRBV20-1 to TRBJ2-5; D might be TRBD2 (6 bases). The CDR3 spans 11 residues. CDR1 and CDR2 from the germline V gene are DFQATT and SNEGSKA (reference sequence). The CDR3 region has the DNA TGCAGCGGGACTCGGCAAGAGACCCAGTACTTC. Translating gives CSGTRQETQYF.

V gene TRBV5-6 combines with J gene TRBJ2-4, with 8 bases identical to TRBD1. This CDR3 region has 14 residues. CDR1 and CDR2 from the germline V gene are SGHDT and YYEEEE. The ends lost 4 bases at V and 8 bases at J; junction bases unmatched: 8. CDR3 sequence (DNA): TGTGCCAGCAGCCCAGGGGCCAGGGGGCACATTCAGTACTTC. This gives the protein CASSPGARGHIQYF.

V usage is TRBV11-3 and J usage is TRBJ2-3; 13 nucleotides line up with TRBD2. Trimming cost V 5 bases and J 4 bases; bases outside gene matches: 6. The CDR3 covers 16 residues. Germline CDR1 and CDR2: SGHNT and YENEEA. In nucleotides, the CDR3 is TGTGCCAGCAGCCCTCGACTAGCGGGAGGTCCAGATACGCAGTATTTT. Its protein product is CASSPRLAGGPDTQYF. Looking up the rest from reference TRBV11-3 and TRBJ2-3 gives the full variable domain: EAGVVQSPRYKIIEKKQPVAFWCNPISGHNTLYWYLQNLGQGPELLIRYENEEAVDDSQLPKDRFSAERLKGVDSTLKIQPAELGDSAVYLCASSPRLAGGPDTQYFGPGTRLTVL.

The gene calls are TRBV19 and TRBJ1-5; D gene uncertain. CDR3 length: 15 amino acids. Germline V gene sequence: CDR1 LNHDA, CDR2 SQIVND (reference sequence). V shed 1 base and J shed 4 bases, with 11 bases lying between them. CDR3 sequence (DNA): TGTGCCAGTAGTATAGCCGTAGCCGGGAATCAGCCCCAGCATTTT. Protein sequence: CASSIAVAGNQPQHF.

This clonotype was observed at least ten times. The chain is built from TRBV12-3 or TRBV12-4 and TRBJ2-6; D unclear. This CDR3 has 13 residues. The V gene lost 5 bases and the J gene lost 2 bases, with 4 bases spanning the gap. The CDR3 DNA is TGTGCCAGCAGTCCAACTGGGGCCAACGTCCTGACTTTC. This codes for CASSPTGANVLTF.